These 6 T cell receptor beta chains were all obtained from the same sample, sequenced in a study of OX40 agonist ivuxolimab in advanced cancers. Method: immunoSEQ multiplex PCR; TCRdb's copy keeps in-frame clones and lacks some. The top ten clones hold around 0.56% of a sample with 30,000 to 50,000 clones, around 89% of them seen once. The sequences come from CD4+ or CD8+ T cells sorted from blood, collected in a trial of the OX40 agonist ivuxolimab. These TCRs come from an adult with an advanced solid tumor such as melanoma, head and neck, liver or kidney cancer.

CDR3 loop: CASSPQASTDTQYF. In DNA, the CDR3 is TGTGCCAGCAGCCCGCAGGCCAGCACAGATACGCAGTATTTT. V gene TRBV7-9 combines with J gene TRBJ2-3; D gene unclear. This CDR3 region has 14 residues. V was trimmed by 5 bases and J by 0 bases, leaving 9 bases between them. Germline CDR1 and CDR2: SEHNR and FQNEAQ (reference sequence).

CDR3 sequence (DNA): TGTGCCAGCAGTGGACAGGGTCAGGGTGGCTACACCTTC. The encoded protein is CASSGQGQGGYTF. The chain is built from TRBV6-1 and TRBJ1-2; 7 nucleotides align to TRBD1. J gave up 7 bases and V 4 bases, and 6 bases lay outside the gene matches. The germline V gene encodes CDR1 MNHNS and CDR2 SASEGT. This CDR3 is 13 amino acids long.

The chain is built from TRBV5-5 and TRBJ2-5, with D perhaps matching TRBD1 (6 bases). The CDR3 consists of 14 residues. V lost 0 bases and J lost 5, with 11 bases in between. Looked up from germline, CDR1 is SGHKS and CDR2 is YYEKEE (reference sequence). The CDR3 DNA sequence: TGTGCCAGCAGCTTGGCAGGGGTAACGGAGACCCAGTACTTC. Protein product: CASSLAGVTETQYF.

This sequence joins TRBV5-6 and TRBJ1-5; D unclear. Trimming removed 7 bases from V and 2 bases from J, with 19 bases in between. Germline CDR1 reads SGHDT; CDR2 reads YYEEEE. This CDR3 has 16 residues. The CDR3: CASSSRVQRGNQPQHF. In DNA form, the CDR3 reads TGTGCCAGCTCATCGCGGGTCCAACGAGGCAATCAGCCCCAGCATTTT.

CDR3 sequence: CASSGYVGEKLFF. CDR3 DNA sequence: TGTGCCAGCAGTGGTTACGTGGGTGAAAAACTGTTTTTT. The rearrangement joins TRBV9 to TRBJ1-4; D is unresolved. Germline V gene sequence: CDR1 SGDLS, CDR2 YYNGEE. The V end lost 5 bases, the J end lost 7 bases, and 12 bases lay between the germline ends. The CDR3 has 13 amino acids. The whole variable domain, filled in from reference TRBV9 and TRBJ1-4, reads DSGVTQTPKHLITATGQRVTLRCSPRSGDLSVYWYQQSLDQGLQFLIQYYNGEERAKGNILERFSAQQFPDLHSELNLSSLELGDSALYFCASSGYVGEKLFFGSGTQLSVL.

The genes are TRBV7-9 and TRBJ2-7, with D perhaps assigned TRBD1 or TRBD2 (5 bases each). CDR3 length equals 15 residues. Germline V gene data show CDR1 as SEHNR and CDR2 as FQNEAQ (reference sequence). The V end was cut by 3 bases, the J end by 5 bases, with 17 bases between. In nucleotides, the CDR3 is TGTGCCAGCAGCTTCCTCACCGGGACCATCCACGAGCAGTACTTC. Residues: CASSFLTGTIHEQYF.